The 25 T cell receptor beta chains reported below all come from one sample, sequenced in a study of T cell repertoires in cytomegalovirus infection. No antigen has been identified for these receptors. TCRdb used MiXCR to reprocess the reads, holding one entry per CDR3 protein. The sample yields about a million distinct CDR3 sequences, approximately 33% seen once. This specimen consisted of cultured CD8+ T cells from PBMCs, obtained from culture after CMV antigen stimulation. The receptors were gathered from a human donor in good health (CMV status not recorded). Some clones in this sample may be carry-over from other donors' samples.

The table lists this clonotype with many counts. The CDR3, as DNA: TGTGCCAGCAGCTCGAGCCCGGACAAATACCTAAACAATGAGCAGTTCTTC. It codes for CASSSSPDKYLNNEQFF. The V gene is TRBV7-9, the J gene TRBJ2-1; TRBD1 might be the D (5 bases). This CDR3 has 17 residues. V was cut by 4 bases and J by 5 bases, with 21 bases left in between. Germline V gene data show CDR1 as SEHNR and CDR2 as FQNEAQ (reference sequence). The entire variable domain, with the rest obtained from reference TRBV7-9 and TRBJ2-1, is as follows: DTGVSQNPRHKITKRGQNVTFRCDPISEHNRLYWYRQTLGQGPEFLTYFQNEAQLEKSRLLSDRFSAERPKGSFSTLEIQRTEQGDSAMYLCASSSSPDKYLNNEQFFGPGTRLTVL.

This clonotype was detected ten times or more. The chain uses TRBV7-9 and TRBJ2-1; D uncertain. The V gene's germline CDR1 is SEHNR and CDR2 FQNEAQ (reference sequence). Trimming took 10 bases from V and 6 from J, leaving 13 bases between them. The CDR3 has 12 residues. As DNA, the CDR3 is TGTGCCATCCTTGGGCCCGGCAATGAGCAGTTCTTC. Protein: CAILGPGNEQFF.

In this sample, this clonotype turned up a few times. The gene calls are TRBV6-2 or TRBV6-3 and TRBJ1-5; the match to TRBD1 covers 7 bases. Trimming cost V 0 bases and J 7 bases; bases outside gene matches: 15. The length of the CDR3 is 18 residues. In germline, CDR1 is MNHEY, CDR2 SVGEGT. CDR3 in amino acids: CASSYSNPGTDPDQPQHF. As DNA, the CDR3 is TGTGCCAGCAGTTACTCAAATCCCGGGACAGACCCCGACCAGCCCCAGCATTTT.

This clonotype was counted only a few times. The chain employs TRBV5-1 and TRBJ2-3; TRBD2 aligns across 12 bases. J gave up 6 bases and V 4 bases, and 9 bases lay outside the gene matches. Germline assignment: CDR1 SGHRS and CDR2 YFSETQ. CDR3 length: 16 residues. CDR3 nucleotide sequence: TGCGCCAGCAGCACACGGACTAGCGGGACCCCCGATACGCAGTATTTT. Amino acids: CASSTRTSGTPDTQYF.

V gene TRBV4-3 combines with J gene TRBJ1-1; TRBD1 agrees at 7 bases. Germline values: CDR1 LGHNA, CDR2 YSLEER. CDR3 length equals 16 residues. After removal of 2 bases from V and 1 base from J, the junction contained 7 bases not matched to a gene. The CDR3 DNA reads as TGCGCCAGCAGCCAAAGCCCCAGGGGGGGGAACACTGAAGCTTTCTTT. It translates to CASSQSPRGGNTEAFF.

The chain joins TRBV11-2 to TRBJ2-7; D possibly corresponds to TRBD2 (7 bases). The CDR3 has 15 residues. V was pared by 1 base and J by 2 bases, with 12 bases between. The V gene's germline CDR1 is SGHAT and CDR2 FQNNGV. The CDR3 region has the DNA TGTGCCAGCAGCTTAGTCGGGGGGCGCGCCTACGAGCAGTACGTC. This translates into CASSLVGGRAYEQYV.

The rearrangement joins TRBV10-3 to TRBJ2-3, with TRBD2 matching over 8 bases. This CDR3 is built from 15 residues. CDR1 is ENHRY, CDR2 SYGVKD, per germline. Losses at the gene ends were 3 bases for V and 10 bases for J; bases not matched to a gene: 12. The CDR3 is CAISDEGLAAYSQYF. The DNA for the CDR3 is TGTGCCATCAGTGATGAAGGACTAGCCGCCTACTCGCAGTATTTT.

This clonotype appeared a few times. The chain carries TRBV19 and TRBJ1-1; no clear D gene. CDR1 and CDR2 (germline): LNHDA, SQIVND (reference sequence). V was pared by 2 bases and J by 5 bases, with 9 bases between. The CDR3 totals 13 residues. CDR3 in amino acids: CASSISSWTEAFF. The CDR3 coding sequence is TGTGCCAGTAGTATATCAAGTTGGACTGAAGCTTTCTTT.

The V call is TRBV6-1, the J call TRBJ1-1; the match to TRBD1 covers 7 bases. The CDR3 is made up of 15 amino acids. The V segment lost 2 bases and the J segment 1 base; nucleotides outside the gene matches: 4. The germline V gene has CDR1 MNHNS and CDR2 SASEGT. The CDR3 here is CASSEWGTANTEAFF. For the CDR3, the DNA is TGTGCCAGCAGTGAATGGGGGACAGCGAACACTGAAGCTTTCTTT.

The rearrangement joins TRBV24-1 to TRBJ1-1; D perhaps matches TRBD1 (5 bases). Between the trimmed V and J ends, which lost 5 bases and 5 bases, there was a span of 11 bases. The CDR3 runs 13 residues. CDR1 is KGHDR and CDR2 is SFDVKD in the germline V gene. CDR3 residues: CATSVGGLTEAFF. CDR3 in DNA: TGTGCCACCAGTGTTGGGGGTCTAACTGAAGCTTTCTTT.

This clonotype has a handful of counts. This rearrangement joins TRBV7-8 to TRBJ2-7; D unclear. Germline loops: CDR1 SGHVS, CDR2 FQNEAQ. This CDR3 has 15 residues. V lost 0 bases and J 3 bases, leaving 12 bases between the germline ends. CDR3 nucleotides: TGTGCCAGCAGCTTAGCCTGGACGGGTGACTACGAGCAGTACGTC. This sequence encodes CASSLAWTGDYEQYV.

This clonotype occurred many times. The CDR3 nucleotides are TGTGCCAGCAGCACCCCCACAGATACGCAGTATTTT. It specifies CASSTPTDTQYF. This chain links TRBV7-2 with TRBJ2-3; D ambiguous. The CDR3 runs to 12 residues. CDR1 is SGHTA and CDR2 is FQGNSA in the germline V gene. Between the trimmed V and J ends, which lost 5 bases and 2 bases, there was a span of 5 bases.

As concerns this clonotype: Being one base from a much bigger clone, this may be a read error. The chain joins TRBV7-2 to TRBJ1-3, with D tentatively TRBD1 (6 bases). CDR1 and CDR2 from the germline V gene are SGHTA and FQGNSA. This CDR3 contains 15 residues. CDR3 sequence: CVSSPRGSSGNTIYF. DNA for the CDR3: TGTGTCAGCAGCCCCAGGGGTAGCTCTGGAAACACCATATATTTT.

This chain links TRBV18 with TRBJ2-5; D not certain. Germline V gene data show CDR1 as KGHSH and CDR2 as LQKENI. The CDR3 is 16 residues long. V lost 6 bases to trimming and J lost 4 bases, with 21 bases between them. The DNA for the CDR3 is TGTGCCAGCTCCCCGTCCTTCGGTCCCCCGGTAGAGACCCAGTACTTC. It codes for CASSPSFGPPVETQYF.

The count of this clonotype is one. The gene calls are TRBV27 and TRBJ2-1; perhaps D is TRBD1 or TRBD2 (6 bases each). This CDR3 has 15 amino acids. In germline, CDR1 is MNHEY, CDR2 SMNVEV (reference sequence). The V gene lost 7 bases and the J gene lost 0 bases, with 13 bases spanning the gap. The chain's CDR3 is CASTYSGASYNEQFF. The CDR3 DNA is TGTGCCAGCACCTATTCGGGGGCCTCCTACAATGAGCAGTTCTTC.

This chain's CDR3 is CASSLATGGVDEQFF. The CDR3 region has the DNA TGTGCCAGCAGCTTGGCGACAGGGGGGGTCGATGAGCAGTTCTTC. The V call is TRBV5-6, the J call TRBJ2-1; 9 bases agree with TRBD1. The germline CDR1 and CDR2 sequences are SGHDT and YYEEEE. The length of the CDR3 is 15 residues. V shed 0 bases and J 8 bases; nucleotides not matched to a gene: 6.

The gene calls are TRBV2 and TRBJ1-2, with D uncertain. This CDR3 is 17 amino acids long. Germline values: CDR1 SNHLY, CDR2 FYNNEI. V shed 0 bases and J shed 6 bases, with 20 bases lying between them. The CDR3 here is CASSEAAEGIISHGYTF. CDR3 nucleotides: TGTGCCAGCAGTGAAGCGGCAGAGGGCATAATATCGCATGGCTACACCTTC.

This clonotype was found a few times. The rearrangement uses TRBV6-1 and TRBJ2-5; D call uncertain. The CDR3 is made up of 13 amino acids. V was cut by 4 bases and J by 3 bases, with 9 bases left in between. Germline V gene lookup returns CDR1 MNHNS and CDR2 SASEGT. CDR3 nucleotide sequence: TGTGCCAGCAGTGGTCAGATGAAAGAGACCCAGTACTTC. It yields the protein CASSGQMKETQYF.

This clonotype turned up a few times. The rearrangement uses TRBV19 and TRBJ2-1; 14 nucleotides align to TRBD2. The CDR3 sequence is 19 residues long. Unmatched junction bases numbered 6, after V lost 2 bases and J lost 0 bases. Germline values: CDR1 LNHDA, CDR2 SQIVND (reference sequence). The DNA for the CDR3 is TGTGCCAGTAGTATAATCTCGACTAGCGGGGGGGGCTCCTACAATGAGCAGTTCTTC. This encodes CASSIISTSGGGSYNEQFF.

This clonotype has only a few counts. J is TRBJ2-4 and V is TRBV6-2 or TRBV6-3, with a tentative D call TRBD1 (6 bases). Trimming took off 2 bases at V and 2 bases at J, with 16 bases between the two ends. This CDR3 is 17 amino acids long. Germline V gene data show CDR1 as MNHEY and CDR2 as SVGEGT. The CDR3 DNA sequence: TGTGCCAGCAGTTACCCCTTCTCGGACAGCCCCAAAAACATTCAGTACTTC. It is translated as CASSYPFSDSPKNIQYF.

V and J are TRBV28 and TRBJ2-1; TRBD1 agrees at 7 bases. Trimming removed 5 bases from V and 1 base from J; junction bases left unmatched: 8. The CDR3 totals 16 residues. In germline, CDR1 is MDHEN, CDR2 SYDVKM. CDR3 DNA: TGTGCCAGCAGTGCTCCCGAGGGGGCATCCTACAATGAGCAGTTCTTC. Translation: CASSAPEGASYNEQFF.

This clonotype appeared a few times. This chain uses TRBV7-9 with TRBJ1-1; D not resolved. Germline loops: CDR1 SEHNR, CDR2 FQNEAQ (reference sequence). The CDR3 contains 10 residues. Between the trimmed V and J ends, which lost 11 bases and 5 bases, there was a span of 9 bases. In nucleotides, the CDR3 is TGTGCCTCCGACGGAACTGAAGCTTTCTTT. It is translated as CASDGTEAFF.

This clonotype was detected only a few times. V usage is TRBV14 and J usage is TRBJ1-2; D remains ambiguous. CDR3 length equals 13 residues. Trimming removed 10 bases at V and 3 bases at J, with 15 bases between. The V gene's germline CDR1 is SGHDN and CDR2 FVKESK. The CDR3: CATNSPSDYGYTF. As DNA, the CDR3 is TGTGCCACCAATAGTCCGAGCGACTATGGCTACACCTTC.

The genes are TRBV7-9 and TRBJ2-1, with 8 bases lining up with TRBD2. Germline values: CDR1 SEHNR, CDR2 FQNEAQ (reference sequence). The CDR3 consists of 12 residues. V dropped 4 bases and J dropped 15; count of bases not matched to a gene: 8. The CDR3 bases are TGTGCCAGCAGCTCATCTAGCGGGTCTCTGTTCTTC. This gives the protein CASSSSSGSLFF.

At least ten counts were recorded for this clonotype. The chain recombines TRBV7-8 with TRBJ2-1; D is tentatively TRBD1 or TRBD2 (6 bases each). Looked up from germline, CDR1 is SGHVS and CDR2 is FQNEAQ. Trimming removed 2 bases at V and 7 bases at J, with 15 bases between. The CDR3 has 15 amino acids. CDR3 DNA sequence: TGTGCCAGCAGCTTAATCTGGGGGGCCCGAAATGAGCAGTTCTTC. Residues: CASSLIWGARNEQFF.